These T cell receptor beta chains were read from a single sample in a study of blood T cell repertoires in COVID-19. Only in-frame clones appear in the TCRdb table, and some are missing; sequencing was by immunoSEQ multiplex PCR. The data hold 120,000 to 150,000 clones, with approximately 90% observed a single time. Sequencing was done on a sample of peripheral blood. The receptors come from a woman aged 80 or over with acute or convalescent COVID-19. The CDR3 runs from the conserved cysteine through the conserved F or W. D genes are given only for firm matches. The listing skips clone size in some rows; elsewhere it reads once, few, many or a size class.

>TRBV7-2|16|TRBD2|TRBJ2-1|NA
CASSLGGISWGNEQFF
TGTGCCAGCAGCTTGGGGGGGATCTCATGGGGCAATGAGCAGTTCTTC
>TRBV12-3/TRBV12-4|13|NA|TRBJ1-2|NA
CASSLVGAYGYTF
TGTGCCAGCAGTTTAGTGGGGGCCTATGGCTACACCTTC
>TRBV9|14|TRBD1|TRBJ2-5|NA
CASSPGTGGETQYF
TGTGCCAGCAGCCCCGGGACAGGGGGAGAGACCCAGTACTTC
>TRBV5-1|14|TRBD1|TRBJ2-7|NA
CASSLTTGVREQYF
TGCGCCAGCAGCCTGACGACAGGGGTGAGGGAGCAGTACTTC
>TRBV2|15|NA|TRBJ1-1|NA
CASSDRGSGNTEAFF
TGTGCCAGCAGTGACCGGGGGTCGGGGAACACTGAAGCTTTCTTT
>TRBV5-4|16|TRBD1|TRBJ1-6|NA
CASSPYPGTGPSPLHF
TGTGCCAGCAGCCCCTACCCCGGGACAGGACCTTCACCCCTCCACTTT
>TRBV2|13|TRBD1|TRBJ1-6|NA
CASRRTGDSPLHF
TGTGCCAGCAGACGGACAGGGGATTCACCCCTCCACTTT
>TRBV5-5|17|NA|TRBJ2-2|NA
CASSLDISWAGAGELFF
TGTGCCAGCAGCTTGGACATCTCCTGGGCAGGCGCCGGGGAGCTGTTTTTT
>TRBV7-3|13|NA|TRBJ1-6|NA
CASSLGQNSPLHF
TGTGCCAGCAGCTTAGGACAGAATTCACCCCTCCACTTT
>TRBV6-4|16|TRBD2|TRBJ2-1|few
CASSDSIAGGYNEQFF
TGTGCCAGCAGTGACTCGATAGCGGGGGGCTACAATGAGCAGTTCTTC
>TRBV10-3|15|TRBD1|TRBJ2-7|NA
CAISESTGQNYEQYF
TGTGCCATCAGTGAGTCTACGGGACAGAACTACGAGCAGTACTTC
>TRBV25-1|13|TRBD1|TRBJ1-1|few
CASRDRVGTEAFF
TGTGCCAGCCGGGACAGGGTAGGCACTGAAGCTTTCTTT
>TRBV7-9|12|NA|TRBJ2-7|NA
CASSQQGYEQYF
TGTGCCAGCAGCCAACAGGGCTACGAGCAGTACTTC
>TRBV18|13|TRBD1|TRBJ1-2|NA
CASSVDRGDGYTF
TGTGCCAGCTCTGTCGACAGGGGCGATGGCTACACCTTC
>TRBV19|16|TRBD1|TRBJ1-5|NA
CASSPAGQVYNQPQHF
TGTGCCAGTAGCCCTGCGGGACAGGTCTACAATCAGCCCCAGCATTTT
>TRBV7-2|15|NA|TRBJ2-7|NA
CASSFGQGLFYEQYF
TGTGCCAGCAGCTTCGGACAGGGACTATTCTACGAGCAGTACTTC
>TRBV11-1|16|TRBD1|TRBJ1-1|NA
CASSFTGGNRATEAFF
TGTGCCAGCAGCTTCACAGGGGGCAATCGGGCGACTGAAGCTTTCTTT
>TRBV5-6|14|NA|TRBJ1-3|NA
CASSPRDTGNTIYF
TGTGCCAGCAGCCCCCGGGACACAGGAAACACCATATATTTT
>TRBV5-1|14|NA|TRBJ1-2|NA
CASSLSWGELGYTF
TGCGCCAGCAGCTTGAGCTGGGGGGAGTTGGGCTACACCTTC
>TRBV3-1/TRBV3-2|14|NA|TRBJ2-1|NA
CASSQTRAHNEQFF
TGTGCCAGCAGCCAAACTAGGGCCCACAATGAGCAGTTCTTC
>TRBV10-3|15|NA|TRBJ1-3|NA
CAISAPLAKENTIYF
TGTGCCATCAGTGCCCCTCTAGCGAAGGAGAACACCATATATTTT
>TRBV24-1|14|NA|TRBJ2-7|NA
CATSDPAGPYEQYF
TGTGCCACCAGTGACCCGGCAGGGCCCTACGAGCAGTACTTC
>TRBV11-1|14|NA|TRBJ1-2|NA
CASSLNRGNYGYTF
TGTGCCAGCAGCCTGAATAGGGGGAACTATGGCTACACCTTC
>TRBV4-2|17|TRBD1|TRBJ1-1|NA
CASSQGSLGQGATEAFF
TGTGCCAGCAGCCAAGGGAGTCTGGGACAGGGGGCGACTGAAGCTTTCTTT
>TRBV27|13|NA|TRBJ1-5|NA
CASSLRGGEPQHF
TGTGCCAGCAGTTTAAGGGGAGGGGAGCCCCAGCATTTT